The clone carrying this TCR beta chain appeared a single time. Its antigen is still unknown. The source of the sample is a study of graft-versus-host responses after intestinal transplantation. Clones were read by immunoSEQ multiplex PCR, and TCRdb kept only the in-frame ones, dropping some. The sample comprises tens of thousands of clones, 80% to 90% of which are singletons, and approximately 0.6% rests with the top ten. This CDR3 has 15 amino acids. Germline values: CDR1 MNHEY, CDR2 SMNVEV (reference sequence). The germline V and J ends were trimmed by 2 bases and 5 bases, with 13 bases remaining between them.

This chain joins TRBV27 and TRBJ1-5; maybe TRBD1 (6 bases). The receptor comes from a human donor who was the organ donor for an intestinal transplant. This specimen was unstimulated CD4+ T cells sorted from spleen or lymph node cells, taken before transplant. This CDR3 reads CASSLVGGRHQPQHF. CDR3 coding DNA: TGTGCCAGCAGTTTAGTCGGGGGGCGACATCAGCCCCAGCATTTT.